The 2 T cell receptor beta chains presented below share a single source sample, sequenced in a study of T cells after yellow fever vaccination. TCRdb re-called the 5' RACE reads with MiXCR, one entry per CDR3 protein. Of about 53,000 distinct CDR3 sequences in the sample, 4.5% to 6% were seen once. The sequences come from PBMCs, either bulk or a sorted T-cell subset (CD4+, CD8+, memory, or dextramer-sorted; not recorded which), collected on the day of the yellow fever booster vaccination. The receptor set was obtained from a man between 18 and 35 years old who received the YFV17D yellow fever vaccine.

V usage is TRBV29-1 and J usage is TRBJ2-1; D not resolved. CDR1 and CDR2 from the germline V gene are SQVTM and ANQGSEA. Trimming removed 4 bases at V and 1 base at J, with 8 bases between. The CDR3 is 13 residues long. This chain's CDR3 is CSVVPGSYNEQFF. CDR3 nucleotides: TGCAGCGTTGTCCCGGGTTCCTACAATGAGCAGTTCTTC.

In its sample, this clonotype was seen many times. The chain uses TRBV4-3 and TRBJ1-1, with D possibly TRBD1 on 5 matching bases. Germline assignment: CDR1 LGHNA and CDR2 YSLEER. The CDR3 is 14 amino acids. V was trimmed by 0 bases and J by 7 bases, leaving 12 bases between them. The CDR3 nucleotides are TGCGCCAGCAGCCAAGAAGGGACGGCGCTTGAAGCTTTCTTT. This sequence encodes CASSQEGTALEAFF.